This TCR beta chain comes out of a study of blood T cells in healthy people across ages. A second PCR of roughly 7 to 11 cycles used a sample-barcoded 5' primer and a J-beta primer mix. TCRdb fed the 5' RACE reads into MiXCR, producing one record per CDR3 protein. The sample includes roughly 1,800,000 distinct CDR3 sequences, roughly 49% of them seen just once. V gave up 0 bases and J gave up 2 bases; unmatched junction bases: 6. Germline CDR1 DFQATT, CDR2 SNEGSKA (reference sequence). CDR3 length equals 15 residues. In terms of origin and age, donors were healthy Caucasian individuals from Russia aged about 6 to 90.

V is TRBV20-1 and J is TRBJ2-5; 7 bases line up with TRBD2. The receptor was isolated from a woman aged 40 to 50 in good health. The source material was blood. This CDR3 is CSARDWASGQETQYF. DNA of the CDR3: TGCAGTGCTAGAGACTGGGCTAGCGGTCAAGAGACCCAGTACTTC.